This T cell receptor beta chain emerged from a study of control samples from healthy donors and cancer patients. Using immunoSEQ multiplex PCR, the repertoire was profiled, and TCRdb retains in-frame clones only, with some absent. The profile shows roughly 83,000 clones, 82% of them singletons. J gave up 4 bases and V 10 bases, and 6 bases lay outside the gene matches. CDR1 is LNHDA and CDR2 is SQIVND in the germline V gene (reference sequence). CDR3 length: 13 residues. The sequence was obtained from a woman aged 55-69 years in good health. The V gene is TRBV19, the J gene TRBJ1-5, with TRBD1 matching over 8 bases. Specimen: blood. The CDR3 sequence: CATRGQGNQPQHF. DNA for the CDR3: TGTGCCACCCGTGGACAGGGTAATCAGCCCCAGCATTTT. The full variable domain, rest sourced from reference TRBV19 and TRBJ1-5, is DGGITQSPKYLFRKEGQNVTLSCEQNLNHDAMYWYRQDPGQGLRLIYYSQIVNDFQKGDIAEGYSVSREKKESFPLTVTSAQKNPTAFYLCATRGQGNQPQHFGDGTRLSIL.